One sample yielded the 30 T cell receptor beta chains listed below, sequenced in a study of cytomegalovirus exposure and HLA in healthy donors. The repertoire was sequenced with immunoSEQ multiplex PCR; TCRdb's copy has only in-frame clones and lacks some. The data show about 130,000 clones, approximately 90% seen once. Material for sequencing was PBMCs. These receptors were collected from a woman aged 25 to 39 in good health and CMV-seropositive.

The chain uses TRBV29-1 and TRBJ2-1; TRBD2 matches 8 bases. Losses at the gene ends were 4 bases for V and 0 bases for J; bases not matched to a gene: 5. There are 15 residues in the CDR3. CDR1 and CDR2 (germline): SQVTM, ANQGSEA. Here the CDR3 DNA reads TGCAGCGTTGCTCGCGGGGGGAGCTCCTACAATGAGCAGTTCTTC. This translates into CSVARGGSSYNEQFF.

The chain is built from TRBV5-1 and TRBJ2-3; D is undetermined. This CDR3 spans 13 amino acids. Deletions cut 0 bases from V and 0 bases from J, with 2 bases between. In germline, CDR1 is SGHRS, CDR2 YFSETQ. The CDR3 spells CASSLASTDTQYF. DNA of the CDR3: TGCGCCAGCAGCTTGGCTAGCACAGATACGCAGTATTTT.

CDR3 residues: CASSLVRVTGANVLTF. The CDR3 nucleotides are TGTGCCAGCAGCTTAGTGCGGGTAACTGGGGCCAACGTCCTGACTTTC. The chain is built from TRBV7-8 and TRBJ2-6, with D possibly TRBD2 on 5 matching bases. Germline CDR1 and CDR2: SGHVS and FQNEAQ. Between the trimmed V and J ends, which lost 1 base and 2 bases, there was a span of 9 bases. The CDR3 runs 16 residues.

The chain joins TRBV5-1 to TRBJ1-3; D not resolved. With 0 bases removed from V and 0 bases from J, the gap between germline ends came to 10 bases. CDR1 and CDR2 from the germline V gene are SGHRS and YFSETQ. The CDR3 sequence is 16 residues long. The CDR3 nucleotides are TGCGCCAGCAGCTTGGCGCCTCGGTCCTCTGGAAACACCATATATTTT. Amino acid sequence: CASSLAPRSSGNTIYF.

Of note for this clone: The junction shows a germline mismatch at one end, possibly a read error. This same CDR3 is encoded by further DNA sequences in the sample. V is TRBV7-6 and J is TRBJ2-5; D not resolved. CDR3 length equals 12 residues. The germline V gene encodes CDR1 SGHVS and CDR2 FNYEAQ. The CDR3 nucleotides are TGTGCCAGTAGCTACAACCAAGAGACCCAGTACTTC. Protein product: CASSYNQETQYF.

The chain couples TRBV5-1 to TRBJ2-5; D is possibly TRBD1 (5 bases). Between the trimmed V and J ends, which lost 0 bases and 5 bases, there was a span of 8 bases. CDR1 SGHRS and CDR2 YFSETQ come from the germline V gene. This CDR3 comprises 13 residues. CDR3 DNA sequence: TGCGCCAGCAGCTTGGGGGGCACGGAGACCCAGTACTTC. Protein product: CASSLGGTETQYF.

The rearrangement joins TRBV7-9 to TRBJ2-3, with D unresolved. V was cut by 8 bases and J by 1 base, with 10 bases left in between. This CDR3 contains 13 residues. Germline V CDR1 and CDR2: SEHNR, FQNEAQ (reference sequence). CDR3 amino acids: CASGELGTDTQYF. The CDR3 coding sequence is TGTGCCAGCGGAGAACTCGGCACAGATACGCAGTATTTT.

J is TRBJ2-2 and V is TRBV5-1; TRBD1 agrees at 10 bases. CDR3 length: 16 amino acids. V was pared by 2 bases and J by 6 bases, with 7 bases of the junction left unmatched. Germline V CDR1 and CDR2: SGHRS, YFSETQ. CDR3 sequence: CASSLTRDRGAGELFF. CDR3 nucleotides: TGCGCCAGCAGCTTAACCCGGGACAGGGGTGCCGGGGAGCTGTTTTTT.

CDR3 bases: TGTGCCAGCTCACCAACAGGGGGAGGCGAGCAGTACTTC. It translates to CASSPTGGGEQYF. This chain joins TRBV18 and TRBJ2-7, with 8 bases lining up with TRBD1. Germline V gene lookup returns CDR1 KGHSH and CDR2 LQKENI. V gave up 2 bases and J gave up 6 bases; unmatched junction bases: 3. The CDR3 loop spans 13 amino acids. The full variable domain, rest sourced from reference TRBV18 and TRBJ2-7, is NAGVMQNPRHLVRRRGQEARLRCSPMKGHSHVYWYRQLPEEGLKFMVYLQKENIIDESGMPKERFSAEFPKEGPSILRIQQVVRGDSAAYFCASSPTGGGEQYFGPGTRLTVT.

This chain connects TRBV27 to TRBJ1-2, with 9 bases matching TRBD1. This CDR3 spans 13 amino acids. CDR1 is MNHEY, CDR2 SMNVEV, per germline (reference sequence). With 5 bases clipped from V and 7 bases from J, the junction kept 5 bases outside the gene matches. The chain's CDR3 is CASSAQGATGYTF. CDR3 sequence (DNA): TGTGCCAGCAGTGCACAGGGGGCGACTGGCTACACCTTC.

This chain joins TRBV7-2 and TRBJ2-2; 8 bases align to TRBD2. The V segment lost 6 bases and the J segment 4 bases; nucleotides outside the gene matches: 4. The V gene's germline CDR1 is SGHTA and CDR2 FQGNSA. The CDR3 sequence is 14 residues long. For the CDR3, the DNA is TGTGCCAGCAGACCGGGGGGGCGCACCGGGGAGCTGTTTTTT. Amino acids: CASRPGGRTGELFF.

This clone has only one observation. The V gene is TRBV2, the J gene TRBJ2-3; no clear D. The germline V and J ends were trimmed by 3 bases and 6 bases, with 16 bases remaining between them. The CDR3 consists of 15 residues. The germline V gene encodes CDR1 SNHLY and CDR2 FYNNEI. CDR3 bases: TGTGCCAGCAGTGAGACGGGTCCCACGGGTGATACGCAGTATTTT. This gives the protein CASSETGPTGDTQYF.

The chain couples TRBV15 to TRBJ2-5, with a weak D call TRBD2 (6 bases). From germline, CDR1 is LNHNV and CDR2 YYDKDF (reference sequence). CDR3 size: 13 residues. Trimming removed 9 bases from V and 5 bases from J, with 16 bases in between. Written as DNA, the CDR3 is TGTGCCACTACGGTGGGGGGAAGGGAGACCCAGTACTTC. Its translation is CATTVGGRETQYF. The full variable domain, its missing parts supplied by reference TRBV15 and TRBJ2-5, is DAMVIQNPRYQVTQFGKPVTLSCSQTLNHNVMYWYQQKSSQAPKLLFHYYDKDFNNEADTPDNFQSRRPNTSFCFLDIRSPGLGDTAMYLCATTVGGRETQYFGPGTRLLVL.

The gene calls are TRBV10-1 and TRBJ2-1; TRBD2 agrees at 10 bases. The germline V gene encodes CDR1 WNHNN and CDR2 SYGVQD (reference sequence). V shed 0 bases and J 6 bases; nucleotides not matched to a gene: 5. The CDR3 has 16 amino acids. The CDR3: CASSESGTSDSNEQFF. For the CDR3, the DNA is TGCGCCAGCAGTGAGTCGGGGACTAGCGATTCCAATGAGCAGTTCTTC.

The table lists this clone with a count of one. The chain recombines TRBV6-1 with TRBJ2-3; D remains ambiguous. The CDR3 consists of 15 residues. Trimming left V 1 base short and J 6 bases short, with 14 bases between. Germline assignment: CDR1 MNHNS and CDR2 SASEGT. This chain's CDR3 is CASSEVRARRDTQYF. In DNA, the CDR3 is TGTGCCAGCAGTGAAGTCCGTGCCCGGCGGGATACGCAGTATTTT.

The V and J genes are TRBV28 and TRBJ1-1; TRBD1 matches at 7 bases. J lost 5 bases, V lost 5 bases, and 11 bases had no gene match. The length of the CDR3 is 15 residues. The germline CDR1 and CDR2 sequences are MDHEN and SYDVKM. The CDR3 is CASSQLDRLGTEAFF. CDR3 in DNA: TGTGCCAGCAGTCAGCTGGACAGGTTGGGGACTGAAGCTTTCTTT.

The J gene is TRBJ2-7, the V gene TRBV5-1, with D possibly matching TRBD2 (5 bases). Per germline, CDR1 SGHRS and CDR2 YFSETQ. V lost 0 bases and J 2 bases, leaving 12 bases between the germline ends. The CDR3 totals 15 residues. The CDR3 region is CASSLGNSGPYEQYF. The CDR3 DNA is TGCGCCAGCAGCTTGGGGAACAGCGGACCCTACGAGCAGTACTTC.

This chain links TRBV9 with TRBJ2-7, with TRBD2 matching over 8 bases. The CDR3 has 14 residues. Germline lookup yields CDR1 SGDLS and CDR2 YYNGEE. The junction had 6 bases not matched to a gene; V was cut back by 4 bases and J by 3 bases. The CDR3 is CASSLGLAGYEQYF. DNA for the CDR3: TGTGCCAGCAGCCTTGGTCTAGCGGGCTACGAGCAGTACTTC.

V usage is TRBV7-8 and J usage is TRBJ2-7, with D hard to call. V lost 6 bases, J lost 6 bases, and 12 bases lay in between. Germline loops: CDR1 SGHVS, CDR2 FQNEAQ. The CDR3 consists of 12 residues. The DNA of the CDR3 is TGTGCCAGCAGTTTCGCGGCCGGCGAGCAGTACTTC. This codes for CASSFAAGEQYF.

The V and J genes are TRBV5-6 and TRBJ2-7; 9 bases match TRBD1. Germline V gene lookup returns CDR1 SGHDT and CDR2 YYEEEE. This CDR3 comprises 14 residues. Trimming removed 4 bases from V and 1 base from J; junction bases left unmatched: 3. CDR3 nucleotide sequence: TGTGCCAGCAGCGCCGGGACAGGGTCCTACGAGCAGTACTTC. Protein product: CASSAGTGSYEQYF.

The chain uses TRBV7-8 and TRBJ2-1; 14 bases agree with TRBD2. Germline V lookup: CDR1 SGHVS, CDR2 FQNEAQ. This CDR3 region has 18 residues. J was trimmed by 7 bases and V by 5 bases; bases with no gene match: 13. CDR3 amino acids: CASSPRTSGRQIGNEQFF. DNA for the CDR3: TGTGCCAGCAGCCCCCGGACTAGCGGGAGGCAAATAGGGAATGAGCAGTTCTTC.

This chain links TRBV28 with TRBJ1-6, with 11 bases matching TRBD1. From germline, CDR1 is MDHEN and CDR2 SYDVKM. There are 15 residues in the CDR3. J was trimmed by 9 bases and V by 6 bases; bases with no gene match: 7. CDR3: CASRGRTGGSSPLHF. CDR3 DNA: TGTGCCAGCAGAGGCAGGACAGGGGGCTCTTCACCCCTCCACTTT.

Only one count was recorded for this clone. This chain links TRBV27 with TRBJ2-7; 13 bases line up with TRBD2. Losses at the gene ends were 4 bases for V and 6 bases for J; bases not matched to a gene: 15. Germline CDR1 reads MNHEY; CDR2 reads SMNVEV (reference sequence). CDR3 size: 18 residues. The CDR3 DNA sequence: TGTGCCAGCAGTTCACCCGGACTAGCGGGGGTCCATTTGAGCGAGCAGTACTTC. Translating gives CASSSPGLAGVHLSEQYF.

V gene TRBV5-1 combines with J gene TRBJ1-2; TRBD1 agrees at 7 bases. The V segment lost 4 bases and the J segment 8 bases; nucleotides outside the gene matches: 14. Germline V gene lookup returns CDR1 SGHRS and CDR2 YFSETQ. The CDR3 is 15 residues long. The CDR3 protein is CASSPTTGIGGGYTF. The CDR3 bases are TGCGCCAGCAGCCCCACGACAGGGATTGGGGGAGGCTACACCTTC.

The V call is TRBV19, the J call TRBJ1-5; the match to TRBD1 covers 9 bases. This CDR3 region has 20 residues. The germline V gene encodes CDR1 LNHDA and CDR2 SQIVND (reference sequence). After removal of 5 bases from V and 2 bases from J, the junction contained 19 bases not matched to a gene. DNA for the CDR3: TGTGCCAGTAGTCCCATTCCCGGGACAGGGCTCGTCAACCGCAATCAGCCCCAGCATTTT. Amino acids: CASSPIPGTGLVNRNQPQHF.

As DNA, the CDR3 is TGCAGCGTTGAAGGTCCGAATGAGCAGTTCTTC. Translating it yields CSVEGPNEQFF. The gene calls are TRBV29-1 and TRBJ2-1; D uncertain. CDR1 and CDR2 from the germline V gene are SQVTM and ANQGSEA. The CDR3 is 11 amino acids. With 1 base removed from V and 7 bases from J, the gap between germline ends came to 5 bases.

V usage is TRBV28 and J usage is TRBJ1-1; D possibly corresponds to TRBD1 (6 bases). V was clipped by 5 bases and J by 7 bases, with 14 bases between them. The CDR3 loop spans 13 amino acids. In germline, CDR1 is MDHEN, CDR2 SYDVKM. The CDR3 nucleotides read TGTGCCAGCAGTGTCGGGGGGCGGAGTGAAGCTTTCTTT. This translates into CASSVGGRSEAFF.

This chain links TRBV30 with TRBJ1-5; 8 bases agree with TRBD1. Germline V gene sequence: CDR1 GTSNPN, CDR2 SVGIG (reference sequence). The CDR3 has 12 amino acids. Trimming at V came to 8 bases and at J to 4 bases, leaving 4 bases not matched to a gene. The CDR3 sequence is CAAGGQNQPQHF. CDR3 DNA: TGTGCCGCAGGGGGCCAAAATCAGCCCCAGCATTTT.

This sequence joins TRBV7-2 and TRBJ2-5, with TRBD1 as a possible D gene (5 bases). The CDR3 runs 16 residues. Trimming stripped 1 base from V and 5 bases from J, with 17 bases between. The germline V gene encodes CDR1 SGHTA and CDR2 FQGNSA. The CDR3 spells CASSLVGGAPGETQYF. For the CDR3, the DNA is TGTGCCAGCAGCTTAGTTGGTGGCGCGCCAGGGGAGACCCAGTACTTC.

This chain connects TRBV7-9 to TRBJ2-5, with TRBD2 matching 9 bases. Unmatched junction bases numbered 3, after V lost 3 bases and J lost 1 base. Germline CDR1 is SEHNR and CDR2 is FQNEAQ (reference sequence). The CDR3 loop spans 15 amino acids. This CDR3 reads CASSLASGIQETQYF. CDR3 bases: TGTGCCAGCAGCTTGGCTAGCGGGATCCAAGAGACCCAGTACTTC.